The clone carrying this T cell receptor beta chain occurred once. The antigen is unknown. This sample stems from a study of response to subunit inactivated influenza vaccine. Study-wide results and limits: Few new T cells, the authors suggested, are recruited by each seasonal influenza vaccination.

Each CDR3 protein is one row after TCRdb ran MiXCR on the RT-PCR reads. The repertoire holds over 750,000 distinct CDR3 sequences, 21% seen once, with approximately 10% in the top ten. The trim removed 4 bases at V and 0 bases at J, leaving 6 bases unmatched. The germline V gene has CDR1 SGHTA and CDR2 FQGNSA. CDR3 length: 16 amino acids. This material consisted of PBMCs from blood, taken 5 days after vaccination. This receptor was identified in a man between 50 and 59 years old who received an inactivated influenza vaccine. The chain recombines TRBV7-2 with TRBJ2-1; 7 bases fit TRBD2. The CDR3 DNA sequence: TGTGCCAGCAGCTCGGGAGGTGGAGGCTCCTACAATGAGCAGTTCTTC. This gives the protein CASSSGGGGSYNEQFF. The full variable domain, rest sourced from reference TRBV7-2 and TRBJ2-1, is GAGVSQSPSNKVTEKGKDVELRCDPISGHTALYWYRQSLGQGLEFLIYFQGNSAPDKSGLPSDRFSAERTGGSVSTLTIQRTQQEDSAVYLCASSSGGGGSYNEQFFGPGTRLTVL.